Presented here are 11 T cell receptor beta chains from one specimen sequenced in a study of blood T cell repertoires in COVID-19. This table comes from immunoSEQ multiplex PCR, and its TCRdb copy is limited to in-frame clones, with some not included. The sample contains 55,000 to 85,000 clones, approximately 84% of which appear only once. Material for sequencing was peripheral blood. The receptors originated from a human donor in a cohort sampled during active COVID-19.

The V gene is TRBV6-5, the J gene TRBJ1-4; possibly TRBD1 for D (6 bases). The V end lost 4 bases, the J end lost 0 bases, and 12 bases lay between the germline ends. Germline assignment: CDR1 MNHEY and CDR2 SVGAGI. The CDR3 consists of 16 residues. The CDR3 sequence is CASSWDTGATNEKLFF. The CDR3 DNA reads as TGTGCCAGCAGTTGGGACACGGGCGCAACTAATGAAAAACTGTTTTTT.

The count of this clone is one. The rearrangement links TRBV9 to TRBJ2-3; 9 bases line up with TRBD1. The V segment lost 7 bases and the J segment 6 bases; nucleotides outside the gene matches: 9. This CDR3 has 14 residues. Looked up from germline, CDR1 is SGDLS and CDR2 is YYNGEE. The CDR3: CASELGQGMDTQYF. CDR3 DNA sequence: TGTGCCAGCGAGTTGGGACAGGGCATGGATACGCAGTATTTT.

The chain combines TRBV2 with TRBJ1-2, with 9 nucleotides matching TRBD1. The CDR3 extends over 13 amino acids. Losses at the gene ends were 4 bases for V and 6 bases for J; bases not matched to a gene: 3. Germline V gives CDR1 SNHLY, CDR2 FYNNEI. The CDR3 is CASSVYRGHGYTF. The CDR3, as DNA: TGTGCCAGCAGTGTTTACAGGGGGCATGGCTACACCTTC.

The chain joins TRBV12-3 or TRBV12-4 to TRBJ1-2; TRBD1 aligns across 7 bases. This CDR3 comprises 13 residues. V lost 5 bases, J lost 5 bases, and 5 bases stayed unmatched. The CDR3 sequence: CASSRQGRYGYTF. DNA of the CDR3: TGTGCCAGCAGTCGACAGGGTAGATATGGCTACACCTTC.

CDR3 nucleotide sequence: TGTGCCAGCAGTTTAGCAGGATATACGCAGTATTTT. Protein sequence: CASSLAGYTQYF. The chain uses TRBV27 and TRBJ2-3; D uncertain. The germline V gene has CDR1 MNHEY and CDR2 SMNVEV (reference sequence). The CDR3 consists of 12 residues. The germline V and J ends were trimmed by 2 bases and 7 bases, with 7 bases remaining between them.

The V gene is TRBV19, the J gene TRBJ2-1; tentatively, D is TRBD1 (7 bases). Germline values: CDR1 LNHDA, CDR2 SQIVND (reference sequence). This CDR3 is built from 14 residues. Deletions cut 6 bases from V and 7 bases from J, with 16 bases between. CDR3 DNA sequence: TGTGCCAGTAGCGCAGGGGGGCTCCGGAATGAGCAGTTCTTC. The encoded protein is CASSAGGLRNEQFF.

V and J are TRBV6-2 or TRBV6-3 and TRBJ1-1; tentative D call: TRBD1 (5 bases). Trimming took 4 bases from V and 1 from J, leaving 7 bases between them. The CDR3 contains 13 residues. Per germline, CDR1 MNHEY and CDR2 SVGEGT. The CDR3 DNA follows: TGTGCCAGCAGTTCCAGGGAGAACACTGAAGCTTTCTTT. Its translation is CASSSRENTEAFF.

The V gene is TRBV19, the J gene TRBJ2-2, with 8 bases that match TRBD2. V was pared by 8 bases and J by 1 base, with 6 bases of the junction left unmatched. Germline CDR1 LNHDA, CDR2 SQIVND (reference sequence). The CDR3 totals 15 residues. CDR3 in amino acids: CASERSGGNTGELFF. The CDR3 region has the DNA TGTGCCAGTGAAAGAAGCGGGGGGAACACCGGGGAGCTGTTTTTT.

The chain has TRBV10-3 and TRBJ1-2, with 8 bases fitting TRBD1. Losses at the gene ends were 3 bases for V and 3 bases for J; bases not matched to a gene: 6. The CDR3 loop spans 15 amino acids. CDR1 is ENHRY, CDR2 SYGVKD, per germline. The CDR3 DNA sequence: TGTGCCATCAGTGATAGACAGGGGCGGCACTATGGCTACACCTTC. As protein: CAISDRQGRHYGYTF.

J is TRBJ2-1 and V is TRBV24-1; 9 bases map to TRBD1. The CDR3 runs 15 residues. Per germline, CDR1 KGHDR and CDR2 SFDVKD. J lost 1 base, V lost 10 bases, and 7 bases had no gene match. Here the CDR3 reads CATQSDRGSYNEQFF. The CDR3 nucleotides read TGTGCCACTCAATCCGACAGGGGGTCCTACAATGAGCAGTTCTTC.

The chain is built from TRBV5-1 and TRBJ2-5, with TRBD2 identical over 13 bases. Germline V CDR1 and CDR2: SGHRS, YFSETQ. The CDR3 is 16 residues long. Trimming cost V 4 bases and J 1 base; bases outside gene matches: 4. The CDR3 is CASSPGTSGVQETQYF. In nucleotides, the CDR3 is TGCGCCAGCAGCCCCGGGACTAGCGGGGTCCAAGAGACCCAGTACTTC.